Below, 15 T cell receptor beta chains from the same sample are listed, as sequenced in a study of CD8 T cells in Susac syndrome. An amount of RNA that ranged from about 0.45 to 1 ug was reverse transcribed with random hexamers. TCRdb recomputed calls from the immunoSEQ multiplex PCR reads with MiXCR, one row per CDR3 protein. This table has about 250,000 distinct CDR3 sequences, roughly 93% appearing once. Source material: CD4+ T cells from PBMCs. Every receptor here comes from a human donor with multiple sclerosis.

This chain joins TRBV20-1 and TRBJ1-1; the D gene is possibly TRBD1 (5 bases). In germline, CDR1 is DFQATT, CDR2 SNEGSKA (reference sequence). This CDR3 spans 13 amino acids. V was clipped by 8 bases and J by 1 base, with 14 bases between them. This CDR3 reads CSPGPGRNTEAFF. CDR3 nucleotides: TGCAGTCCCGGGCCGGGGCGGAACACTGAAGCTTTCTTT.

The V call is TRBV4-1, the J call TRBJ2-2; the match to TRBD2 covers 9 bases. The V gene's germline CDR1 is MGHRA and CDR2 YSYEKL. V shed 3 bases and J 4 bases; nucleotides not matched to a gene: 15. The CDR3 runs 19 residues. The CDR3 nucleotides read TGCGCCAGCAGCCACCGAGGACGAAGAGCAGCGGGGGGCACCGGGGAGCTGTTTTTT. Translated: CASSHRGRRAAGGTGELFF.

This clonotype has a single count. The V gene is TRBV28, the J gene TRBJ2-5, with TRBD2 as a possible D gene (5 bases). The ends were cut back, 2 bases at V and 4 bases at J, with 14 bases in the middle. This CDR3 has 15 amino acids. The germline CDR1 and CDR2 sequences are MDHEN and SYDVKM. The CDR3 nucleotides read TGTGCCAGCAGTTTACGGGGAACCGCCGGAGAGACCCAGTACTTC. Encoded protein: CASSLRGTAGETQYF.

The chain recombines TRBV12-3 or TRBV12-4 with TRBJ1-4, with a weak D call TRBD1 (6 bases). V shed 3 bases and J shed 8 bases, with 13 bases lying between them. The CDR3 loop spans 14 amino acids. As DNA, the CDR3 is TGTGCCAGCAGTTTTCGGGCAGGGGACGAAAAACTGTTTTTT. This encodes CASSFRAGDEKLFF.

The chain couples TRBV6-5 to TRBJ2-1; D unresolved. Germline assignment: CDR1 MNHEY and CDR2 SVGAGI. Trimming pared 4 bases from V and 0 bases from J, leaving 16 bases between. CDR3 length: 17 amino acids. The CDR3 nucleotides are TGTGCCAGCAGTTTTGGCCCGGGCGGAAGCTCCTACAATGAGCAGTTCTTC. Translated: CASSFGPGGSSYNEQFF.

CDR3 residues: CASRLSIGGDEQFF. The CDR3 bases are TGTGCCAGCAGGTTATCGATAGGCGGCGATGAGCAGTTCTTC. V is TRBV12-3 or TRBV12-4 and J is TRBJ2-1; D is ambiguous. This CDR3 has 14 residues. V gave up 6 bases and J gave up 8 bases, with 17 bases separating them.

The chain uses TRBV6-5 and TRBJ2-7; D is possibly TRBD2 (5 bases). The V end was cut by 2 bases, the J end by 2 bases, with 13 bases between. Germline CDR1 reads MNHEY; CDR2 reads SVGAGI. The CDR3 length is 15 residues. CDR3 amino acids: CASSYPGGPTYEQYV. In DNA, the CDR3 is TGTGCCAGCAGTTACCCTGGCGGGCCAACCTACGAGCAGTACGTC.

DNA for the CDR3: TGTGCCAGCAGCAGGACAGTCCACTCCTACGAGCAGTACTTC. It translates to CASSRTVHSYEQYF. This rearrangement joins TRBV9 to TRBJ2-7; the D gene is possibly TRBD1 (6 bases). Germline values: CDR1 SGDLS, CDR2 YYNGEE. The CDR3 spans 14 residues. Trimming stripped 4 bases from V and 0 bases from J, with 11 bases between. Combining the CDR3 with reference TRBV9 and TRBJ2-7 gives the whole variable domain DSGVTQTPKHLITATGQRVTLRCSPRSGDLSVYWYQQSLDQGLQFLIQYYNGEERAKGNILERFSAQQFPDLHSELNLSSLELGDSALYFCASSRTVHSYEQYFGPGTRLTVT.

This clonotype showed up just once. J is TRBJ2-4 and V is TRBV6-2 or TRBV6-3; no definite D call. The V gene lost 0 bases and the J gene lost 14 bases, with 17 bases spanning the gap. CDR1 and CDR2 from the germline V gene are MNHEY and SVGEGT. The CDR3 loop spans 14 amino acids. Here the CDR3 reads CASSYSTRPSGEYF. CDR3 nucleotide sequence: TGTGCCAGCAGTTACTCCACCCGACCCAGTGGAGAGTACTTC.

V is TRBV2 and J is TRBJ2-1; tentatively, D is TRBD2 (5 bases). Germline CDR1 and CDR2: SNHLY and FYNNEI. V was cut by 11 bases and J by 8 bases, with 13 bases left in between. The CDR3 totals 11 residues. The CDR3 sequence is CAGGLPDEQFF. For the CDR3, the DNA is TGTGCCGGAGGACTTCCCGATGAGCAGTTCTTC.

This chain connects TRBV3-1 to TRBJ1-6; 10 nucleotides align to TRBD1. The CDR3 extends over 15 amino acids. CDR1 is LGHDT and CDR2 is YNNKEL in the germline V gene (reference sequence). The junction had 7 bases not matched to a gene; V was cut back by 0 bases and J by 14 bases. CDR3 in DNA: TGTGCCAGCAGCCAAGACGGGACAGGGGCTCAGGCCCTCCACTTT. It codes for CASSQDGTGAQALHF.

The table lists this clonotype with a count of one. J is TRBJ2-7 and V is TRBV28; D might be TRBD2 (6 bases). The CDR3 has 15 residues. Germline lookup yields CDR1 MDHEN and CDR2 SYDVKM. Trimming cost V 4 bases and J 0 bases, with 13 bases left between them. CDR3 nucleotides: TGTGCCAGCAGTTCCCCGGTCGGGAGCTCCTACGAGCAGTACTTC. This codes for CASSSPVGSSYEQYF.

V and J are TRBV5-1 and TRBJ1-2; TRBD1 is a possible D gene (5 bases). The CDR3 contains 11 residues. Germline CDR1 and CDR2: SGHRS and YFSETQ. V lost 3 bases, J lost 7 bases, and 7 bases lay in between. CDR3 amino acids: CASSSQGGYTF. CDR3 sequence (DNA): TGCGCCAGCAGCTCCCAGGGTGGCTACACCTTC.

The chain has TRBV2 and TRBJ1-4; D is undetermined. V was clipped by 7 bases and J by 9 bases, with 12 bases between them. In germline, CDR1 is SNHLY, CDR2 FYNNEI. This CDR3 contains 12 residues. The CDR3 region is CASTPFGKKLFF. The CDR3 region has the DNA TGTGCCAGCACACCGTTTGGGAAAAAACTGTTTTTT.

V usage is TRBV30 and J usage is TRBJ2-2; 10 nucleotides agree with TRBD2. The V gene's germline CDR1 is GTSNPN and CDR2 SVGIG (reference sequence). Trimming removed 8 bases from V and 6 bases from J; junction bases left unmatched: 9. The CDR3 has 14 amino acids. CDR3 in DNA: TGTGCCCGGGGGGCGAGCGGGAGGGCCGGGGAGCTGTTTTTT. It yields the protein CARGASGRAGELFF.